These T cell receptor beta chains were read from a single sample in a study. TCRdb reprocessed the RT-PCR reads via MiXCR and lists one record per CDR3 protein. The data contain more than 550,000 distinct CDR3 sequences, approximately 15% of them singletons. The material sequenced was memory CD4+ T cells from blood. These receptors were obtained from a female donor in good health, serving as a healthy control. CDR3s include the opening cysteine and the closing phenylalanine or tryptophan. The order of the fields is J gene, clone size, D gene, V gene, CDR3 DNA, CDR3 protein. D genes are given only for firm matches. Clone size appears in some rows only: once, few, many, or a class for an expanded clone.

j_call: TRBJ2-7
clone_size: many
d_call: TRBD1
v_call: TRBV20-1
cdr3_nt: TGCAGTGCTACCCCGGGACAGGCATCCTACGAGCAGTACTTC
cdr3_aa: CSATPGQASYEQYF

j_call: TRBJ1-6
clone_size: few
d_call: NA
v_call: TRBV28
cdr3_nt: TGTGCCAGCAGCAGTGGTGGGATAAGGAATTCACCCCTCCACTTT
cdr3_aa: CASSSGGIRNSPLHF

j_call: TRBJ2-7
clone_size: NA
d_call: TRBD1
v_call: TRBV28
cdr3_nt: TGTGCCAGCAGTCCTATCCGGGACAGAAGCTCCTACGAGCAGTACTTC
cdr3_aa: CASSPIRDRSSYEQYF

j_call: TRBJ1-1
clone_size: many
d_call: TRBD1
v_call: TRBV7-2
cdr3_nt: TGTGCCAGCCGAAGGGACAGGGGAGGGACTGAAGCTTTCTTT
cdr3_aa: CASRRDRGGTEAFF

j_call: TRBJ1-2
clone_size: few
d_call: TRBD1
v_call: TRBV10-3
cdr3_nt: TGTGCCATCAGAATACGGACAGGGAACGGCTACACCTTC
cdr3_aa: CAIRIRTGNGYTF

j_call: TRBJ2-2
clone_size: NA
d_call: NA
v_call: TRBV12-3/TRBV12-4
cdr3_nt: TGTGCCAGCACCCCGACCCAAGGGGGTACCGGGGAGCTGTTTTTT
cdr3_aa: CASTPTQGGTGELFF

j_call: TRBJ2-2
clone_size: NA
d_call: NA
v_call: TRBV12-3/TRBV12-4
cdr3_nt: TGTGCCAGCATGAGGGGGGGAAGCGGGGAGCTGTTTTTT
cdr3_aa: CASMRGGSGELFF

j_call: TRBJ2-3
clone_size: many
d_call: TRBD2
v_call: TRBV20-1
cdr3_nt: TGCAGTGCCACGGTAGCGGGAATAGCAGATACGCAGTATTTT
cdr3_aa: CSATVAGIADTQYF

j_call: TRBJ1-1
clone_size: many
d_call: TRBD1
v_call: TRBV20-1
cdr3_nt: TGCAGTGCCCCCCGGGCAGGGGGCATGAACACTGAAGCTTTCTTT
cdr3_aa: CSAPRAGGMNTEAFF

j_call: TRBJ2-2
clone_size: few
d_call: NA
v_call: TRBV5-1
cdr3_nt: TGCGCCAGCAGCTTGTCGGGCCAAAGGGCCGGCGGGGAGCTGTTTTTT
cdr3_aa: CASSLSGQRAGGELFF

j_call: TRBJ1-5
clone_size: NA
d_call: NA
v_call: TRBV6-5
cdr3_nt: TGTGCCAGCAGTTACGTGCTGGGTCAGCCCCAGCATTTT
cdr3_aa: CASSYVLGQPQHF

j_call: TRBJ1-1
clone_size: few
d_call: NA
v_call: TRBV5-1
cdr3_nt: TGCGCCAGCAGCCCCCGTGGGGGGAATCAGAACACTGAAGCTTTCTTT
cdr3_aa: CASSPRGGNQNTEAFF

j_call: TRBJ1-2
clone_size: many
d_call: NA
v_call: TRBV6-5
cdr3_nt: TGTGCCACCGGGACGGTTGCCTATGGCTACACCTTC
cdr3_aa: CATGTVAYGYTF

j_call: TRBJ1-5
clone_size: few
d_call: NA
v_call: TRBV18
cdr3_nt: TGTGCCAGCTCACCAGTTGGACTTAGCAATCAGCCCCAGCATTTT
cdr3_aa: CASSPVGLSNQPQHF

j_call: TRBJ2-3
clone_size: NA
d_call: NA
v_call: TRBV9
cdr3_nt: TGTGCCAGCAGCTCCCGTAGCGGCGGAGGGGATACGCAGTATTTT
cdr3_aa: CASSSRSGGGDTQYF

j_call: TRBJ2-2
clone_size: few
d_call: NA
v_call: TRBV7-2
cdr3_nt: TGTGCCAGCAGCTTAGGTACTAGGTCCGGGGAGCTGTTTTTT
cdr3_aa: CASSLGTRSGELFF

j_call: TRBJ2-2
clone_size: few
d_call: TRBD1
v_call: TRBV6-1
cdr3_nt: TGTGCCAGCAGTGAAGCTCACCCGACAGGGGTCAACACCGGGGAGCTGTTTTTT
cdr3_aa: CASSEAHPTGVNTGELFF

j_call: TRBJ1-1
clone_size: NA
d_call: NA
v_call: TRBV9
cdr3_nt: TGTGCCAGCAGCGTAGGTCGGGCGGAGAACACTGAAGCTTTCTTT
cdr3_aa: CASSVGRAENTEAFF

j_call: TRBJ2-3
clone_size: NA
d_call: TRBD2
v_call: TRBV20-1
cdr3_nt: TGCAGTGCTAGTTGGCGGGAGGTCACAGATACGCAGTATTTT
cdr3_aa: CSASWREVTDTQYF

j_call: TRBJ1-1
clone_size: NA
d_call: TRBD1
v_call: TRBV6-5
cdr3_nt: TGTGCCAGCAGTTCCTTCGACAGGGACGGGACTGAAGCTTTCTTT
cdr3_aa: CASSSFDRDGTEAFF

j_call: TRBJ2-7
clone_size: NA
d_call: NA
v_call: TRBV20-1
cdr3_nt: TGCAGTGCCCTAAGGGAGGGGGCAGGTGAGCAGTACTTC
cdr3_aa: CSALREGAGEQYF

j_call: TRBJ1-6
clone_size: few
d_call: NA
v_call: TRBV6-5
cdr3_nt: TGTGCCAGCAGTTACTCGGTGGGGGGCTATAATTCACCCCTCCACTTT
cdr3_aa: CASSYSVGGYNSPLHF

j_call: TRBJ2-1
clone_size: many
d_call: TRBD2
v_call: TRBV6-5
cdr3_nt: TGTGCCAGCAGTTACTCGAGGGACTACCGGAATGAGCAGTTCTTC
cdr3_aa: CASSYSRDYRNEQFF

j_call: TRBJ1-2
clone_size: many
d_call: NA
v_call: TRBV10-3
cdr3_nt: TGTGCCATCAGTGAGGGTAACATGGGCTATGGCTACACCTTC
cdr3_aa: CAISEGNMGYGYTF

j_call: TRBJ2-2
clone_size: large
d_call: NA
v_call: TRBV27
cdr3_nt: TGTGCCAGCAGTTGGAGCACCGGGGAGCTGTTTTTT
cdr3_aa: CASSWSTGELFF

j_call: TRBJ1-6
clone_size: few
d_call: TRBD1
v_call: TRBV20-1
cdr3_nt: TGCAGTGCTAGAGCGGGGGGACAGGGCCATTCACCCCTCCACTTT
cdr3_aa: CSARAGGQGHSPLHF

j_call: TRBJ2-2
clone_size: few
d_call: NA
v_call: TRBV6-7
cdr3_nt: TGTGCCAGCATCATCTTACAGGGATGCGGTAACACCGGGGAGCTGTTTTTT
cdr3_aa: CASIILQGCGNTGELFF

j_call: TRBJ2-7
clone_size: few
d_call: TRBD2
v_call: TRBV3-1
cdr3_nt: TGTGCCAGCAGCAGAGAGGCCGGGACTAGCGCTGGGGAGTACTTC
cdr3_aa: CASSREAGTSAGEYF

j_call: TRBJ1-6
clone_size: NA
d_call: NA
v_call: TRBV20-1
cdr3_nt: TGCAGTGCTAGAGAAAGAGGCAGGGGTGATTCACCCCTCCACTTT
cdr3_aa: CSARERGRGDSPLHF

j_call: TRBJ1-1
clone_size: NA
d_call: TRBD1
v_call: TRBV12-3/TRBV12-4
cdr3_nt: TGTGCCAGCATCTGGACAGGGACCACTGAAGCTTTCTTT
cdr3_aa: CASIWTGTTEAFF

j_call: TRBJ1-5
clone_size: NA
d_call: NA
v_call: TRBV3-1
cdr3_nt: TGTGCCAGCAGCCAATGGACAGATCAGCCCCAGCATTTT
cdr3_aa: CASSQWTDQPQHF

j_call: TRBJ2-1
clone_size: few
d_call: TRBD2
v_call: TRBV7-7
cdr3_nt: TGTGCCAGCAGCTTAGGACTAGCGGGGAAGGATGAGCAGTTCTTC
cdr3_aa: CASSLGLAGKDEQFF

j_call: TRBJ1-1
clone_size: few
d_call: NA
v_call: TRBV24-1
cdr3_nt: TGTGCCACCAGTGCGCAGGGGAACACTGAAGCTTTCTTT
cdr3_aa: CATSAQGNTEAFF

j_call: TRBJ2-7
clone_size: many
d_call: TRBD2
v_call: TRBV9
cdr3_nt: TGTGCCAGCAGCGTAGGGACTAGCGGCTACGAGCAGTACTTC
cdr3_aa: CASSVGTSGYEQYF

j_call: TRBJ2-3
clone_size: many
d_call: NA
v_call: TRBV10-3
cdr3_nt: TGTGCCATCAGCGATAGCGGCACAGATACGCAGTATTTT
cdr3_aa: CAISDSGTDTQYF

j_call: TRBJ2-2
clone_size: NA
d_call: NA
v_call: TRBV3-1
cdr3_nt: TGTGCCAGCACCCACACCGGGGAGCTGTTTTTT
cdr3_aa: CASTHTGELFF

j_call: TRBJ2-1
clone_size: NA
d_call: TRBD2
v_call: TRBV27
cdr3_nt: TGTGCCAGCAGTACCCCATCTAGCGGGAGATACAATGAGCAGTTCTTC
cdr3_aa: CASSTPSSGRYNEQFF

j_call: TRBJ1-2
clone_size: many
d_call: NA
v_call: TRBV5-6
cdr3_nt: TGTGCCAGCAGCTTGGTAGGACTTATGGGAGGACGTGGCTACACCTTC
cdr3_aa: CASSLVGLMGGRGYTF

j_call: TRBJ1-4
clone_size: NA
d_call: NA
v_call: TRBV12-3/TRBV12-4
cdr3_nt: TGTGCCAGCAGTTTAGGTTTCCGGGGCAGCCTTAATGAAAAACTGTTTTTT
cdr3_aa: CASSLGFRGSLNEKLFF

j_call: TRBJ2-1
clone_size: many
d_call: NA
v_call: TRBV5-6
cdr3_nt: TGTGCCAGCAGCTCGACAGGAGTTGAGCAGTTCTTC
cdr3_aa: CASSSTGVEQFF

j_call: TRBJ2-2
clone_size: few
d_call: TRBD1
v_call: TRBV5-1
cdr3_nt: TGCGCCAGCAGCTTGGCCGATCCCCGAGTTGGGACAGGGTTGCCCGGGGAGCTGTTTTTT
cdr3_aa: CASSLADPRVGTGLPGELFF

j_call: TRBJ1-3
clone_size: once
d_call: NA
v_call: TRBV7-9
cdr3_nt: TGTGCCAGCAGCTTAGCAGCTCGGGTCAGGGCTGGAAACACCATATATTTT
cdr3_aa: CASSLAARVRAGNTIYF

j_call: TRBJ2-1
clone_size: many
d_call: NA
v_call: TRBV24-1
cdr3_nt: TGTGCCACCAGTGATTTGGCACAGGGTATTAATGAGCAGTTCTTC
cdr3_aa: CATSDLAQGINEQFF

j_call: TRBJ2-5
clone_size: few
d_call: TRBD2
v_call: TRBV9
cdr3_nt: TGTGCCAGCAGCGTAGGACCAGCGGGGGGCCAAGAGACCCAGTACTTC
cdr3_aa: CASSVGPAGGQETQYF

j_call: TRBJ2-1
clone_size: NA
d_call: NA
v_call: TRBV7-2
cdr3_nt: TGTGCCAGCAGCCCACCGTCGATGTACAATGAGCAGTTCTTC
cdr3_aa: CASSPPSMYNEQFF

j_call: TRBJ2-5
clone_size: many
d_call: NA
v_call: TRBV7-2
cdr3_nt: TGTGCCAGCAGCTTAAACCCAGGGGACCAAGAGACCCAGTACTTC
cdr3_aa: CASSLNPGDQETQYF

j_call: TRBJ2-5
clone_size: NA
d_call: NA
v_call: TRBV9
cdr3_nt: TGTGCCAGCAGCTGGGGCAGGGGAGAGACCCAGTACTTC
cdr3_aa: CASSWGRGETQYF

j_call: TRBJ1-5
clone_size: many
d_call: NA
v_call: TRBV29-1
cdr3_nt: TGCAGCGTTGAATGGGGCCTTGGAGAGCCCCAGCATTTT
cdr3_aa: CSVEWGLGEPQHF

j_call: TRBJ1-4
clone_size: few
d_call: NA
v_call: TRBV7-8
cdr3_nt: TGTGCCAGCAGCGTTAGCGCGGGGATAACAAACGAAAAACTGTTTTTT
cdr3_aa: CASSVSAGITNEKLFF

j_call: TRBJ1-1
clone_size: NA
d_call: NA
v_call: TRBV7-9
cdr3_nt: TGTGCCATCACTCAGGGCGTGAACACTGAAGCTTTCTTT
cdr3_aa: CAITQGVNTEAFF

j_call: TRBJ1-4
clone_size: NA
d_call: NA
v_call: TRBV20-1
cdr3_nt: TGCAGTGCTAGTTTAATGACTGGGGGTAATGAAAAACTGTTTTTT
cdr3_aa: CSASLMTGGNEKLFF

j_call: TRBJ2-3
clone_size: NA
d_call: TRBD1
v_call: TRBV5-1
cdr3_nt: TGCGCCAGCAGCTCGGGACAGGGGGCCGGCACAGATACGCAGTATTTT
cdr3_aa: CASSSGQGAGTDTQYF